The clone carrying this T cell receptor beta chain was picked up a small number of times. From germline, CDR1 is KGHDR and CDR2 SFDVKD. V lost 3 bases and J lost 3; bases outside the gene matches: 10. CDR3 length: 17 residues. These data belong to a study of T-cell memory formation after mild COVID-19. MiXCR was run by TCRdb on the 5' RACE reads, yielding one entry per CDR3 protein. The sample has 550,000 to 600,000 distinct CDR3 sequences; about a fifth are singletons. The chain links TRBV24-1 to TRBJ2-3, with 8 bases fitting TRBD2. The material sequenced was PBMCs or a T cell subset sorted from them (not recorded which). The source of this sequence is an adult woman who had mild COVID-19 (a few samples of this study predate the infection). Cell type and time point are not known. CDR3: CATSDPQERGQTDTQYF. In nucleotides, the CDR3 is TGTGCCACCAGTGATCCCCAAGAGCGGGGGCAGACAGATACGCAGTATTTT.